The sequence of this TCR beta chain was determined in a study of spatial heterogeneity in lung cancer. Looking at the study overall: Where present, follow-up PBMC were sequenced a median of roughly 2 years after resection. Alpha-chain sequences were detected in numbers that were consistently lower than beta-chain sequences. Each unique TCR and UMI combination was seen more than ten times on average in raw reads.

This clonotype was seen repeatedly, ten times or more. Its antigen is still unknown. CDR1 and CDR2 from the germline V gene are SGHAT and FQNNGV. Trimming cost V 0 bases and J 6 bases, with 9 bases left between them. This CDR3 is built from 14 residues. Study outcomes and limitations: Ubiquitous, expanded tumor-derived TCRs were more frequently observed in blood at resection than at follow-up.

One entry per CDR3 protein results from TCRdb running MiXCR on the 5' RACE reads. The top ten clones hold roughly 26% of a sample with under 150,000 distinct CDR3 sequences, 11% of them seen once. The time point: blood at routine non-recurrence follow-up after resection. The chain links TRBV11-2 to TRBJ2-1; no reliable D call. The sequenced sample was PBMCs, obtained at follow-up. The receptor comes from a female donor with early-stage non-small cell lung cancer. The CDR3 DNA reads TGTGCCAGCAGCTTAGAGGCTCTAATCAATGAGCAGTTCTTC. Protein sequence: CASSLEALINEQFF. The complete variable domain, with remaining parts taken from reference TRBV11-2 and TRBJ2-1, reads EAGVAQSPRYKIIEKRQSVAFWCNPISGHATLYWYQQILGQGPKLLIQFQNNGVVDDSQLPKDRFSAERLKGVDSTLKIQPAKLEDSAVYLCASSLEALINEQFFGPGTRLTVL.